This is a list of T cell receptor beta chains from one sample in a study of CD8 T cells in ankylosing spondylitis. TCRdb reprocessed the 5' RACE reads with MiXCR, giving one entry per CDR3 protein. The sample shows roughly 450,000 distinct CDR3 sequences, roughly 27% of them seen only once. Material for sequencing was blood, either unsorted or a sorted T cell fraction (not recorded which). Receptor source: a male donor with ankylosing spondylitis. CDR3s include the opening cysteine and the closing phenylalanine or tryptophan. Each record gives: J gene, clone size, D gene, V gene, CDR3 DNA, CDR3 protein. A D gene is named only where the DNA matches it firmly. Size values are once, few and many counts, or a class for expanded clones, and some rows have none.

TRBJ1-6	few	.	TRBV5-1	TGCGCCAGCAGCTTGGAGAGGGGTGATTCACCCCTCCACTTT	CASSLERGDSPLHF
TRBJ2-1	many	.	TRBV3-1	TGTGCCAGCAGCCAAGTCGGCAATGAGCAGTTCTTC	CASSQVGNEQFF
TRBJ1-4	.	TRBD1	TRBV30	TGTGCCTGGAATAACAGGGGGGGAACTAATGAAAAACTGTTTTTT	CAWNNRGGTNEKLFF
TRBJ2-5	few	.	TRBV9	TGTGCCAGCAGCGTAGCCGGGGGCTTAGAGACCCAGTACTTC	CASSVAGGLETQYF
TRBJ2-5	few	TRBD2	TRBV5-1	TGCGCCAGCAGCGGTACTAGCGAGAGGAGAGAGACCCAGTACTTC	CASSGTSERRETQYF
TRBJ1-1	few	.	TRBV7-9	TGTGCCAGCAGCTTAGCGGGGGGCGCCTGGACTGAAGCTTTCTTT	CASSLAGGAWTEAFF
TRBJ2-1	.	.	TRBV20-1	TGCAGTGCTAGGGACGGGGGCAATAACCGCAATGAGCAGTTCTTC	CSARDGGNNRNEQFF
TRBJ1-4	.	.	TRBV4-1	TGCGCCAGCAGCCAAGGACAGGCCGATGAAAAACTGTTTTTT	CASSQGQADEKLFF
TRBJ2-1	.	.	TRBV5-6	TGTGCCAGCAGCTTGCCCCGCTACAATGAGCAGTTCTTC	CASSLPRYNEQFF
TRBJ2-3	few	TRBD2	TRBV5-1	TGCGCCAGCAGCAACCGAAGGACTAGCGCCACAGATACGCAGTATTTT	CASSNRRTSATDTQYF
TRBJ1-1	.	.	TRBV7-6	TGTGCCACTAAACCGGGGAGGGATTCGGCAGCTTTCTTT	CATKPGRDSAAFF
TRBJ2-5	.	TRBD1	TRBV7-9	TGTGCCAGCAGCAAGACAGGGGTTAGGGGGGAGACCCAGTACTTC	CASSKTGVRGETQYF
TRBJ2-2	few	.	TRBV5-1	TGCGCCAGCAGCCGGGACGCCGGGGAGCTGTTTTTT	CASSRDAGELFF
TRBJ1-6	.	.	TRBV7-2	TGTGCCAGCAGCTTTACGGGTTCCTATAATTCACCCCTCCACTTT	CASSFTGSYNSPLHF
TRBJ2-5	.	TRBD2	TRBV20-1	TGCAGTGCTCATTACCCTACTAGCGGGAGAGAGACCCAGTACTTC	CSAHYPTSGRETQYF
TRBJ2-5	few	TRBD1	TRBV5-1	TGCGCCAGCAGCTTGATGACAGGGGGCGAAGAGACCCAGTACTTC	CASSLMTGGEETQYF
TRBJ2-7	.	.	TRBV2	TGTGCCAGCAGCGCGGACGAGTCACTCTACGAGCAGTACTTC	CASSADESLYEQYF
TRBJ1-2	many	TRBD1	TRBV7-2	TGTGCCAGCAGCCCCAGACAGGGCGTCAACTCATATGGCTACACCTTC	CASSPRQGVNSYGYTF
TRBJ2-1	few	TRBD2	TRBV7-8	TGTGCCAGCACCCGGACTAGCGGCCTCCCGCAGGATGAGCAGTTCTTC	CASTRTSGLPQDEQFF
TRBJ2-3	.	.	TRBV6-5	TGTGCCAGCAGTTACTCCGGGACTGCTAGCACAGATACGCAGTATTTT	CASSYSGTASTDTQYF
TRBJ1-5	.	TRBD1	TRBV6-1	TGTGCCAGCAGCAAACAGGGGGCCGGGCGGCCCCAGCATTTT	CASSKQGAGRPQHF
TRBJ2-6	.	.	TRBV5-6	TGTGCCAGCAGCTTGGAGTGGGGACCTCTGAATGGGGCCAACGTCCTGACTTTC	CASSLEWGPLNGANVLTF
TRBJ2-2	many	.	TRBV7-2	TGTGCCAGCAGCCAAAGTGGATCCACCGGGGAGCTGTTTTTT	CASSQSGSTGELFF
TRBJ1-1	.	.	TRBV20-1	TGCAGTACCCCGGCGGTTGTAGCTGAAGCTTTCTTT	CSTPAVVAEAFF
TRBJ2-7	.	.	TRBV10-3	TGTGCCATCTCCCGGGACTGGGATAGGGGCGAGCAGTACTTC	CAISRDWDRGEQYF
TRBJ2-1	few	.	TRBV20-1	TGCAGTGCTACCACAGTCTCCTACAATGAGCAGTTCTTC	CSATTVSYNEQFF
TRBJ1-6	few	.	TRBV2	TGTGCCAGCAGTAAACAGGGTCTCGGAAATTCACCCCTCCACTTT	CASSKQGLGNSPLHF
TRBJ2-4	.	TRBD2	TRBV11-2	TGTGCCAGCAGCATTTCCCTAGCGGGTACCCTAGCCAAAAACATTCAGTACTTC	CASSISLAGTLAKNIQYF
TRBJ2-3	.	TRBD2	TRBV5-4	TGTGCCAGCAGCTCTGGGTTTGCGGGAGACGCAGATACGCAGTATTTT	CASSSGFAGDADTQYF
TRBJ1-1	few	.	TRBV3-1	TGTGCCAGCAGCCAAGAATACAGGGAGATGGCTTTCTTT	CASSQEYREMAFF
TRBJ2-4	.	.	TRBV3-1	TGTGCCAGCAGCGACAGAAGGAGGAGCATTCAGTACTTC	CASSDRRRSIQYF
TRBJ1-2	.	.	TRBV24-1	TGTGCCACCAGTGATCCGGACAGACCCCTGCTGGGCTACACCTTC	CATSDPDRPLLGYTF
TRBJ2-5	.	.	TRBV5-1	TGCGCCAGCAGATTGACAGCGCTACAACGGGAGACCCAGTACTTC	CASRLTALQRETQYF
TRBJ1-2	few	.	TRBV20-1	TGCAGTGCTGGGAACTATGGCTACACCTTC	CSAGNYGYTF
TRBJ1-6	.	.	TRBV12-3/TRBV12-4	TGTGCCAGCGTCGGAAGCGAGACGGGGAATTCACCCCTCCACTTT	CASVGSETGNSPLHF
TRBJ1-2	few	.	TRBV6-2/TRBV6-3	TGTGCCAGCAGTTACGGCGGACTCTATGGCTACACCTTC	CASSYGGLYGYTF
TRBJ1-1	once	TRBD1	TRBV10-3	TGTGCCATCAGGCCCCGGGACAGGGCGAACACTGAAGCTTTCTTT	CAIRPRDRANTEAFF